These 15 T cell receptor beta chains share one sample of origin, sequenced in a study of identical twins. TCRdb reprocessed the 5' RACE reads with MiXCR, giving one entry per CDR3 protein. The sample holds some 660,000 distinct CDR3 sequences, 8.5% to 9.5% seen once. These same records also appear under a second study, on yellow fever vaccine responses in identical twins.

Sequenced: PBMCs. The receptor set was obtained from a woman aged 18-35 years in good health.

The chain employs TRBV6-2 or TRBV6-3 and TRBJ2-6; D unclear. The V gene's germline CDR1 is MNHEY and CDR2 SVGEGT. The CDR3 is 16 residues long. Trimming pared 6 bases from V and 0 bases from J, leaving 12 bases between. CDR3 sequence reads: CASRETGSSGANVLTF. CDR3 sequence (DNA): TGTGCCAGCAGGGAGACTGGTAGCTCTGGGGCCAACGTCCTGACTTTC.

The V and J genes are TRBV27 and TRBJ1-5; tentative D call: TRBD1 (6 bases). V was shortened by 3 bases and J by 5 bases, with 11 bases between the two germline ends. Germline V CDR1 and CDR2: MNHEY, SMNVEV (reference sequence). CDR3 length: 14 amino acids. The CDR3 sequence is CASSFRGGHQPQHF. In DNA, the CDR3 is TGTGCCAGCAGTTTTCGGGGGGGCCATCAGCCCCAGCATTTT.

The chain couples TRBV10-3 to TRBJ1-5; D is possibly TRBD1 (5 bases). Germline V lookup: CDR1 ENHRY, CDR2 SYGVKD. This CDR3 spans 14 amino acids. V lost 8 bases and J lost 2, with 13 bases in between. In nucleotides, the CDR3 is TGTGCCATCGGTCGGGACGACGGCAATCAGCCCCAGCATTTT. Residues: CAIGRDDGNQPQHF.

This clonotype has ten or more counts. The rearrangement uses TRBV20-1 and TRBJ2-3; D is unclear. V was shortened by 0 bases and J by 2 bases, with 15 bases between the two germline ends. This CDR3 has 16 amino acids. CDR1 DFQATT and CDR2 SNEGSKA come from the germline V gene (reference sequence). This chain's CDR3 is CSARDRSQTLTDTQYF. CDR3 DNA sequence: TGCAGTGCTAGAGATCGGAGCCAGACCCTCACAGATACGCAGTATTTT.

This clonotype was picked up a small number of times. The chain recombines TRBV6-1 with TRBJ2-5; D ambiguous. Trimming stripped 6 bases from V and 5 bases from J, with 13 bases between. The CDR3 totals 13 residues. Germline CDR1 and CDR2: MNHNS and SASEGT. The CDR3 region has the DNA TGTGCCAGCAGGAAACAAGGATTGGAGACCCAGTACTTC. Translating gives CASRKQGLETQYF.

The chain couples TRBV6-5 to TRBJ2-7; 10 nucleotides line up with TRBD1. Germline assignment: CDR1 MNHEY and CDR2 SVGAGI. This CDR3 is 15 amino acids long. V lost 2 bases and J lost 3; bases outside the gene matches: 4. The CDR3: CASSYGGTGDYEQYF. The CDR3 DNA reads TGTGCCAGCAGTTACGGAGGGACAGGGGACTACGAGCAGTACTTC.

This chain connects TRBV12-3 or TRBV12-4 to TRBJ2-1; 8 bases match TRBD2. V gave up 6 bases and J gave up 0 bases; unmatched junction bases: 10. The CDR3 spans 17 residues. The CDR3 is CASSRGGTFASYNEQFF. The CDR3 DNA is TGTGCCAGCAGCCGGGGGGGGACTTTCGCCTCCTACAATGAGCAGTTCTTC.

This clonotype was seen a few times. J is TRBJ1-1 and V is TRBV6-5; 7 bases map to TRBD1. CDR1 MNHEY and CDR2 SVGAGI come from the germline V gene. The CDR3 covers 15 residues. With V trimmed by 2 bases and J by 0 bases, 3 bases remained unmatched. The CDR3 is CASSYPGQMNTEAFF. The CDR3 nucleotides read TGTGCCAGCAGTTACCCGGGACAGATGAACACTGAAGCTTTCTTT.

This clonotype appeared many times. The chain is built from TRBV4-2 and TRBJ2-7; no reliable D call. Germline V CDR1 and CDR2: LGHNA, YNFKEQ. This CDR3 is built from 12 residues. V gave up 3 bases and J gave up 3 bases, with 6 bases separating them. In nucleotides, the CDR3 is TGTGCCAGCAGCCAGTTGGGCTACGAGCAGTACTTC. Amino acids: CASSQLGYEQYF.

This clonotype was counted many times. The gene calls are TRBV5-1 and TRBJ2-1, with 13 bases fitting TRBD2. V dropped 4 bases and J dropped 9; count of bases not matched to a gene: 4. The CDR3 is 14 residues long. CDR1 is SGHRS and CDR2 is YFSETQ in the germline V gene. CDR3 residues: CASSATSGGREQFF. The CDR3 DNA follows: TGCGCCAGCAGCGCGACTAGCGGGGGGCGTGAGCAGTTCTTC.

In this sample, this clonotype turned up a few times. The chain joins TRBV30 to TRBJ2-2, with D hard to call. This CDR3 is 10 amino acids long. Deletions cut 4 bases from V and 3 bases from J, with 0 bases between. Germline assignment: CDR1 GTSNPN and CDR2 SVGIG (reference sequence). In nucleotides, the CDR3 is TGTGCCTGGAACACCGGGGAGCTGTTTTTT. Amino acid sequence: CAWNTGELFF.

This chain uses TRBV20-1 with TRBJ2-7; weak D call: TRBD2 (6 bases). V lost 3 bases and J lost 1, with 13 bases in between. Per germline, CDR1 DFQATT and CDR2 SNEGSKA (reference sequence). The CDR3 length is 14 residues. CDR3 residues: CSASMLALSYEQYF. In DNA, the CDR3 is TGCAGTGCTAGTATGCTAGCGCTATCCTACGAGCAGTACTTC.

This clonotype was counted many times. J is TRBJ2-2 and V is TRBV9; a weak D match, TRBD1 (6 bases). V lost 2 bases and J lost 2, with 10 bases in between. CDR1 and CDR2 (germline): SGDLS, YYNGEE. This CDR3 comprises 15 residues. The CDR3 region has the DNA TGTGCCAGCAGCGTCGGGACACCTAACACCGGGGAGCTGTTTTTT. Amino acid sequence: CASSVGTPNTGELFF.

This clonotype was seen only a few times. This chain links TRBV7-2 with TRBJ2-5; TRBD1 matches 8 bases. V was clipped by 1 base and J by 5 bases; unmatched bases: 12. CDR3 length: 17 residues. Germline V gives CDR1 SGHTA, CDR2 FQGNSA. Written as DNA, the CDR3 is TGTGCCAGCAGCTTAGTAGGAGGACAGGGAAGAAGTGAGACCCAGTACTTC. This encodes CASSLVGGQGRSETQYF.

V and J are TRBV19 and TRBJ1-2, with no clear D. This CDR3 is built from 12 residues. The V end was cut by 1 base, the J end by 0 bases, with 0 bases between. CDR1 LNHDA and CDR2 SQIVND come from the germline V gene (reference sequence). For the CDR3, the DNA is TGTGCCAGTAGTATAGCTAACTATGGCTACACCTTC. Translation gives CASSIANYGYTF.